This T cell receptor (beta chain) was found in a study of blood T cells in healthy people across ages. Broader study findings: The fall in TCR beta diversity per million T cells was roughly linear with age. Reliance upon unsorted PBMCs precluded definitive naive versus antigen-experienced comparison. A strong correlation between TCR beta diversity and naive T cell percentage was seen.

This clonotype was seen only once. The antigen is unknown. This CDR3 is built from 13 residues. Germline CDR1 is SEHNR and CDR2 is FQNEAQ (reference sequence). Trimming pared 4 bases from V and 7 bases from J, leaving 11 bases between. A second PCR, run for 7 to 11 cycles, used a sample-barcoded 5' primer plus a J-beta primer mix. TCRdb called the 5' RACE reads again in MiXCR, with one record for every CDR3 protein. This sample has hundreds of thousands of distinct CDR3 sequences, with approximately 30% found just once. The origin of this receptor is a woman older than 75 in good health. V is TRBV7-9 and J is TRBJ2-1, with D possibly TRBD2 on 6 matching bases. Sequenced material: blood. The CDR3 region has the DNA TGTGCCAGCAGCTCGCGGGACCGAAATGAGCAGTTCTTC. This encodes CASSSRDRNEQFF.